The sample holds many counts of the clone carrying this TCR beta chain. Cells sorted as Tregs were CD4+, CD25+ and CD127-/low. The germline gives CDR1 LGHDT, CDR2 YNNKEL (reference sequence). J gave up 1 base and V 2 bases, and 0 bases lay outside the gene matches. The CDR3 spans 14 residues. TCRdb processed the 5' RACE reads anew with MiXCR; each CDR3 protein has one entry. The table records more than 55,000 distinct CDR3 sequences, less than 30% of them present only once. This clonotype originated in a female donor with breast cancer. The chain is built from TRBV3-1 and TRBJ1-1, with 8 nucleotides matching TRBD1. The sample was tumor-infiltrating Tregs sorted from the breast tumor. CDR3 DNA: TGTGCCAGCAGCCAAACAGGGGGGAACACTGAAGCTTTCTTT. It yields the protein CASSQTGGNTEAFF.